This T cell receptor beta chain was retrieved from a study of shared clonotypes between healthy human individuals. Overall study results and limits: Generation of non-shared clonotypes was less probable than generation of clonotypes shared by all four donors. Larger richness was generally estimated for naive than memory subsets.

Sorted-subset replicate PCRs used around 200 ng DNA, 25,000 to 30,000 T cell genomes. Data came from immunoSEQ multiplex PCR; TCRdb stores just in-frame clones and leaves some out. The table has approximately 340,000 clones, around four fifths seen once. CD4+ cells were split into CD45RA+ naive and CD45RA-negative memory subsets. Germline V gene sequence: CDR1 KGHSH, CDR2 LQKENI. The junction had 5 bases not matched to a gene; V was cut back by 2 bases and J by 3 bases. The CDR3 totals 15 residues. This clone is medium-sized within its sample. The antigen is unknown. Sequencing was done on a sample of memory CD4+ T cells sorted from blood. Subset denoted: CD45RA-negative fraction. The sequence was obtained from a man younger than 40 in good health. The chain employs TRBV18 and TRBJ2-7; 9 bases fit TRBD1. CDR3 sequence: CASSPSGQGLYEQYF. As DNA, the CDR3 is TGTGCCAGCTCACCATCGGGACAGGGTCTCTACGAGCAGTACTTC.